This T cell receptor beta chain stems from a study of pediatric ulcerative colitis. This was a survey-level run. TCRdb's copy holds only in-frame clones and misses some; the assay was immunoSEQ multiplex PCR. The repertoire has approximately 40,000 clones, 65% to 80% of them found once; the top ten carry approximately 9%. During colonoscopy, one to two rectal pinch biopsies were collected. Before the diagnostic colonoscopy, ulcerative colitis patients were free of immunosuppressive medication. Turning to this clone: Its target is unknown.

The length of the CDR3 is 21 residues. Trimming took 4 bases from V and 0 from J, leaving 30 bases between them. CDR1 SGDLS and CDR2 YYNGEE come from the germline V gene. The study's findings and limits: Rectal pinch biopsies may include blood-derived T cells.

The TCR was taken from a boy aged 5-17 years with severe ulcerative colitis. The chain employs TRBV9 and TRBJ2-3, with D possibly matching TRBD1 (6 bases). Sequenced sample: gut tissue. The CDR3 loop reads CASSPSSPTGREPLSTDTQYF. The CDR3 coding sequence is TGTGCCAGCAGCCCATCATCCCCTACAGGGAGAGAGCCCCTTAGCACAGATACGCAGTATTTT. Full variable domain (remainder filled in from reference TRBV9 and TRBJ2-3): DSGVTQTPKHLITATGQRVTLRCSPRSGDLSVYWYQQSLDQGLQFLIQYYNGEERAKGNILERFSAQQFPDLHSELNLSSLELGDSALYFCASSPSSPTGREPLSTDTQYFGPGTRLTVL.